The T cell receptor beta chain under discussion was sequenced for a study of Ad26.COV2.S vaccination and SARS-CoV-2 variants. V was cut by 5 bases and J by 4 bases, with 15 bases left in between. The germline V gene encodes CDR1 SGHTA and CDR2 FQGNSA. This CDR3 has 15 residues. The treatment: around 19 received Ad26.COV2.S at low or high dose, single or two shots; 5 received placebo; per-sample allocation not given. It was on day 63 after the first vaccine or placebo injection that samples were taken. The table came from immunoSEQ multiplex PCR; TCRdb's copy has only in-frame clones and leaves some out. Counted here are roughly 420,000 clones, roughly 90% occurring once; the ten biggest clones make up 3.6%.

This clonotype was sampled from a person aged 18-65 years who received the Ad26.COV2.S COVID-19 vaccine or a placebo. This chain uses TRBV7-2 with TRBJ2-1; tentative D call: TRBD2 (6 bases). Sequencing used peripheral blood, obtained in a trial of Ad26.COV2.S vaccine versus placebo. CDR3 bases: TGTGCCAGCAGCACCCGGAGGACTACATACAATGAGCAGTTCTTC. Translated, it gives CASSTRRTTYNEQFF.